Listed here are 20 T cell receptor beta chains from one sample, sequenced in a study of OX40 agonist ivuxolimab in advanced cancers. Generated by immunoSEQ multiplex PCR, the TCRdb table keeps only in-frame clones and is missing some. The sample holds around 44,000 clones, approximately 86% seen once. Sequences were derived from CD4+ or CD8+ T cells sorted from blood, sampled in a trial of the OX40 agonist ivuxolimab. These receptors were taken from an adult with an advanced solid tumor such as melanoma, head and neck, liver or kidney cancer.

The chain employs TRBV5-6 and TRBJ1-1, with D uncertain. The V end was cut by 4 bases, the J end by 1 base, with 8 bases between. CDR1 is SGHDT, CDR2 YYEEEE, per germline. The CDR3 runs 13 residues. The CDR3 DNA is TGTGCCAGCAGCCCTACAGAGAACACTGAAGCTTTCTTT. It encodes CASSPTENTEAFF. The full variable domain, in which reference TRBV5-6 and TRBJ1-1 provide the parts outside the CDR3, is DAGVTQSPTHLIKTRGQQVTLRCSPKSGHDTVSWYQQALGQGPQFIFQYYEEEERQRGNFPDRFSGHQFPNYSSELNVNALLLGDSALYLCASSPTENTEAFFGQGTRLTVV.

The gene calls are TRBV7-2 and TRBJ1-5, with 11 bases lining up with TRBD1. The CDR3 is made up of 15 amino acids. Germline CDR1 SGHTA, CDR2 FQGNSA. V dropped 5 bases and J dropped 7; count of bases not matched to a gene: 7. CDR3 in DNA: TGTGCCAGCAGCCCCTGGACAGGGGGCGGGCAGCCCCAGCATTTT. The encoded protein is CASSPWTGGGQPQHF.

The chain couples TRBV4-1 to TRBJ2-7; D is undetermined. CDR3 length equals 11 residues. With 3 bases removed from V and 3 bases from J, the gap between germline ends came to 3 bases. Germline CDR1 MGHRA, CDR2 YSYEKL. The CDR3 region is CASSHGYEQYF. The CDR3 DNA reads TGCGCCAGCAGCCATGGCTACGAGCAGTACTTC.

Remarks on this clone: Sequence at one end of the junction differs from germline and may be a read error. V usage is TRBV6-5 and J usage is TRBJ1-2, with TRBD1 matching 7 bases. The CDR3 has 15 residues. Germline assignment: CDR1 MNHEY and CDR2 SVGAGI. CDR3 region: CSSSPLTGITYGYTF. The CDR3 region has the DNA TGTTCCAGCAGCCCTTTGACAGGGATAACCTATGGCTACACCTTC.

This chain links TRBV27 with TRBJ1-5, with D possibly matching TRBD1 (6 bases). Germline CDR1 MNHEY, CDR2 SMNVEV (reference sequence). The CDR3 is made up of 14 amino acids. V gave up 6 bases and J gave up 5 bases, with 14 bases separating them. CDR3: CASRLDSDHQPQHF. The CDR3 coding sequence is TGTGCCAGCAGGTTGGACAGTGACCATCAGCCCCAGCATTTT.

As DNA, the CDR3 is TGTGCCAGCAGCGTAACCCAGGTCTATGGCTACACCTTC. As protein: CASSVTQVYGYTF. This chain uses TRBV9 with TRBJ1-2; D not certain. The germline V gene encodes CDR1 SGDLS and CDR2 YYNGEE. The CDR3 sequence is 13 residues long. The V end lost 1 base, the J end lost 4 bases, and 8 bases lay between the germline ends.

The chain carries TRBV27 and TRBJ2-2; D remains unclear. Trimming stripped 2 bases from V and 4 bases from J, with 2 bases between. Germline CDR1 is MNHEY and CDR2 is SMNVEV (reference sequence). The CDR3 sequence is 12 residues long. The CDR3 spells CASSLRTGELFF. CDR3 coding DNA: TGTGCCAGCAGTTTACGCACCGGGGAGCTGTTTTTT.

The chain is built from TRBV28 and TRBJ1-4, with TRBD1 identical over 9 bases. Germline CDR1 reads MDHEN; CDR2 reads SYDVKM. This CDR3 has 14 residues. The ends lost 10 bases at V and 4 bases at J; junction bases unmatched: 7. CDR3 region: CAIRTGVDNEKLFF. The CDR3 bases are TGTGCCATTCGGACAGGGGTAGATAATGAAAAACTGTTTTTT. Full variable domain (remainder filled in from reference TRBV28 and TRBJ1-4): DVKVTQSSRYLVKRTGEKVFLECVQDMDHENMFWYRQDPGLGLRLIYFSYDVKMKEKGDIPEGYSVSREKKERFSLILESASTNQTSMYLCAIRTGVDNEKLFFGSGTQLSVL.

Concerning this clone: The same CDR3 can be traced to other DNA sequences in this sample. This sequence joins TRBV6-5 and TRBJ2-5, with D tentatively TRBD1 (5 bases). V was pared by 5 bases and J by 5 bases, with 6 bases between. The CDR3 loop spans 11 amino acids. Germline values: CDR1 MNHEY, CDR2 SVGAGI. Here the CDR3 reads CASSPGETQYF. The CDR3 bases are TGTGCCAGCAGTCCAGGGGAGACCCAGTACTTC.

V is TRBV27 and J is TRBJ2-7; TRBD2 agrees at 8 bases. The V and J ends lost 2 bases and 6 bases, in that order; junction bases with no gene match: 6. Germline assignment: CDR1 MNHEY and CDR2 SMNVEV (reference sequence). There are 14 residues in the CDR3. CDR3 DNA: TGTGCCAGCAGTTTAGGGCTAGCGGGCTCCGAGCAGTACTTC. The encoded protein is CASSLGLAGSEQYF.

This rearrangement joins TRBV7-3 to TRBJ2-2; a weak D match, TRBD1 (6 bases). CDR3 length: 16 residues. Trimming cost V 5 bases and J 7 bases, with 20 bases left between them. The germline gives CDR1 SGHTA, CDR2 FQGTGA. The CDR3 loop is CASSPSYRTADGELFF. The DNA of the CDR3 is TGTGCCAGCAGCCCGAGCTACCGGACAGCCGACGGGGAGCTGTTTTTT.

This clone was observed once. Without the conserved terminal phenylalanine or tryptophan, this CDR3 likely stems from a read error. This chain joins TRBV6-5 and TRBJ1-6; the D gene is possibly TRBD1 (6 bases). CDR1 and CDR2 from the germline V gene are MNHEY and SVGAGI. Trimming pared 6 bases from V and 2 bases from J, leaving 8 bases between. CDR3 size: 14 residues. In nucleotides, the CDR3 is TGTGCCAGCAGACAGGGCCCCTATAATTCACCCCTCCACCTT. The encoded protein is CASRQGPYNSPLHL.

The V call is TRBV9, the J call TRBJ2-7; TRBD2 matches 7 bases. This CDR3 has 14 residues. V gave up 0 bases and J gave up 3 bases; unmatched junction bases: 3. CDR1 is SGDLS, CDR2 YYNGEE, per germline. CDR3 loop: CASSVAGGNYEQYF. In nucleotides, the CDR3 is TGTGCCAGCAGCGTAGCGGGGGGAAACTACGAGCAGTACTTC.

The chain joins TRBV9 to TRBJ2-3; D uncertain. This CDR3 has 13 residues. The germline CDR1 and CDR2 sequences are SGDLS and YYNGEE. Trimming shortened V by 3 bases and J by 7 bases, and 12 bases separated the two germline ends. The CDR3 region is CASSEDGVNTQYF. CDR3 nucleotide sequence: TGTGCCAGCAGCGAGGACGGCGTAAATACGCAGTATTTT.

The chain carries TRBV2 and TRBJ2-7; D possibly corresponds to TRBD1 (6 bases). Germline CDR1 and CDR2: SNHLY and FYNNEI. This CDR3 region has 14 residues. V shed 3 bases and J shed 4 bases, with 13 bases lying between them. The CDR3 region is CASSEGAGHYEQYF. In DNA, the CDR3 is TGTGCCAGCAGTGAGGGGGCAGGCCATTACGAGCAGTACTTC. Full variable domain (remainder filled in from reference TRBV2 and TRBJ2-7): EPEVTQTPSHQVTQMGQEVILRCVPISNHLYFYWYRQILGQKVEFLVSFYNNEISEKSEIFDDQFSVERPDGSNFTLKIRSTKLEDSAMYFCASSEGAGHYEQYFGPGTRLTVT.

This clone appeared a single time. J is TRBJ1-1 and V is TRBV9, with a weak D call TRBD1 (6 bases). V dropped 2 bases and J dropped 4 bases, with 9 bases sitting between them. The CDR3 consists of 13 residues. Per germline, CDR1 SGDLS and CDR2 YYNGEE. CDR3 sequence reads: CASSVTGSTEAFF. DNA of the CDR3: TGTGCCAGCAGCGTGACAGGTTCCACTGAAGCTTTCTTT.

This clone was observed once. CDR3 loop: CASNVGLIYNEQFF. The CDR3 DNA sequence: TGTGCCAGCAACGTGGGACTCATCTACAATGAGCAGTTCTTC. J is TRBJ2-1 and V is TRBV13, with a weak D call TRBD2 (6 bases). This CDR3 region has 14 residues. Looked up from germline, CDR1 is PRHDT and CDR2 is FYEKMQ (reference sequence). V was trimmed by 7 bases and J by 3 bases, leaving 13 bases between them.

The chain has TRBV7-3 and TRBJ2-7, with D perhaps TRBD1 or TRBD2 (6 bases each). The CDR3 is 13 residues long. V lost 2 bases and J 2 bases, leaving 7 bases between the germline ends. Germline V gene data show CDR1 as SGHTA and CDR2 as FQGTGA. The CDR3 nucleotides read TGTGCCAGCAGCTTAGGGGGGCCCTACGAGCAGTACTTC. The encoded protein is CASSLGGPYEQYF. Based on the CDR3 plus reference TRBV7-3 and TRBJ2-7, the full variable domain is GAGVSQTPSNKVTEKGKYVELRCDPISGHTALYWYRQSLGQGPEFLIYFQGTGAADDSGLPNDRFFAVRPEGSVSTLKIQRTERGDSAVYLCASSLGGPYEQYFGPGTRLTVT.

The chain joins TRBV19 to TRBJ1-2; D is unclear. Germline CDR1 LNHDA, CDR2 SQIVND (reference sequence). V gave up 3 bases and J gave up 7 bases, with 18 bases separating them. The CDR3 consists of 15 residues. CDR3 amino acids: CASSMHSALLGGYTF. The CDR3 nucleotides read TGTGCCAGTAGTATGCACAGCGCGCTATTAGGTGGCTACACCTTC.

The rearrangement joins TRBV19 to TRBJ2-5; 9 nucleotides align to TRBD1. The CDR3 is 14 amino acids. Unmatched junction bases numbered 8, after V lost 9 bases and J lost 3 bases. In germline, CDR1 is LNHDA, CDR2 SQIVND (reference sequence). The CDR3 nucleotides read TGTGCCAGCGGCGGGACAGGGTTTGAAGAGACCCAGTACTTC. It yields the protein CASGGTGFEETQYF.